The clone carrying this TCR beta chain occurred a few times. The antigen remains undetermined. Expressed TCRB transcripts were sequenced after all isolated RNA was converted to cDNA. Profiling relied on immunoSEQ multiplex PCR, and the TCRdb table lists in-frame clones only, not all of them. The data show roughly 300,000 clones, roughly 9% seen once. These data originate in a study of beta chain features in type 1 diabetes. Regarding the study as a whole: Among patients with Type 1 diabetes, TCRB CDR3s were moderately but significantly shorter in every one of the four CD4+ subsets. Researchers caution that PCR might favor shorter templates, equally among patients and controls.

Germline V gives CDR1 SGDLS, CDR2 YYNGEE. Trimming cost V 0 bases and J 11 bases; bases outside gene matches: 10. CDR3 length: 14 residues. V usage is TRBV9 and J usage is TRBJ2-7; TRBD1 matches 8 bases. The source material was central memory CD4+ T cells from blood. This clonotype was sampled from a man under 40 with type 1 diabetes. The CDR3 reads CASSVDLLQGEKYF. CDR3 in DNA: TGTGCCAGCAGCGTAGATTTGTTACAGGGGGAGAAGTACTTC.